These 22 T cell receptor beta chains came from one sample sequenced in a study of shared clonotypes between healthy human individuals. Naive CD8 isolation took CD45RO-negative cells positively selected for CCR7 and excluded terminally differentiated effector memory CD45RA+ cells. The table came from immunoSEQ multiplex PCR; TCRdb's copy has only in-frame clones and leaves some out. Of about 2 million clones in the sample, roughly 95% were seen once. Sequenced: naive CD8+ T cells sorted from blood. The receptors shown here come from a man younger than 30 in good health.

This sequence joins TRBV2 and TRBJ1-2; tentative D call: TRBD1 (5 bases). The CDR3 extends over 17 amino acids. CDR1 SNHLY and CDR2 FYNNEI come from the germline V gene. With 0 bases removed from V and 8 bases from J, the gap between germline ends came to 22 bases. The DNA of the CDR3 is TGTGCCAGCAGTGAAGCGCTTCATGGGCAGGTTGGGGGAGGCTACACCTTC. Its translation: CASSEALHGQVGGGYTF.

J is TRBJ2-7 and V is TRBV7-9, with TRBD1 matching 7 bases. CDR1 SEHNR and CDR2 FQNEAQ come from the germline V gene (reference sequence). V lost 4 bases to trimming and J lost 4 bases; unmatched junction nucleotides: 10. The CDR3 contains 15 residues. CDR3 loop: CASSWYRGVPYEQYF. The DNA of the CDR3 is TGTGCCAGCAGCTGGTACAGGGGCGTCCCGTACGAGCAGTACTTC.

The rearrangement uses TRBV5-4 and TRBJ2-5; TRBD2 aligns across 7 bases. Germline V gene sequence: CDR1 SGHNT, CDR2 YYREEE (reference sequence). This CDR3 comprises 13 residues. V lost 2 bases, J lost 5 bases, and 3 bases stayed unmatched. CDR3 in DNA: TGTGCCAGCAGCTTTCGACTAGCCGAGACCCAGTACTTC. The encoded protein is CASSFRLAETQYF. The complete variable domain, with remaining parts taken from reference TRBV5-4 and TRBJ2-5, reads ETGVTQSPTHLIKTRGQQVTLRCSSQSGHNTVSWYQQALGQGPQFIFQYYREEENGRGNFPPRFSGLQFPNYSSELNVNALELDDSALYLCASSFRLAETQYFGPGTRLLVL.

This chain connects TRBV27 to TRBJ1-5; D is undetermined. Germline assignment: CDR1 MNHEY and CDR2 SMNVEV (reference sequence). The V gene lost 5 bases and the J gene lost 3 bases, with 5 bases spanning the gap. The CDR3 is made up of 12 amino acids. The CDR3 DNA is TGTGCCAGCAGTCAGCCCAATCAGCCCCAGCATTTT. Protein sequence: CASSQPNQPQHF.

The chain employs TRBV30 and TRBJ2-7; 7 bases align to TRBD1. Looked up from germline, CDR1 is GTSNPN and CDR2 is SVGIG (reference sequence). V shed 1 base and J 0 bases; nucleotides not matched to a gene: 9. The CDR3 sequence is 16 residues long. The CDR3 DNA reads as TGTGCCTGGAGTGGAACTACGACAGGGAGCTCCTACGAGCAGTACTTC. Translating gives CAWSGTTTGSSYEQYF. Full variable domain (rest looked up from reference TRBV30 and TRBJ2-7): SQTIHQWPATLVQPVGSPLSLECTVEGTSNPNLYWYRQAAGRGLQLLFYSVGIGQISSEVPQNLSASRPQDRQFILSSKKLLLSDSGFYLCAWSGTTTGSSYEQYFGPGTRLTVT.

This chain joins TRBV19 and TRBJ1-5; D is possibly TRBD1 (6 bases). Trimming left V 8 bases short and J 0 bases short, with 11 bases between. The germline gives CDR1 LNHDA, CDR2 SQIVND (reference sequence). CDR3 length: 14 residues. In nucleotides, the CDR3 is TGTGCCAGTCTGACAGGAGATAGCAATCAGCCCCAGCATTTT. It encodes CASLTGDSNQPQHF.

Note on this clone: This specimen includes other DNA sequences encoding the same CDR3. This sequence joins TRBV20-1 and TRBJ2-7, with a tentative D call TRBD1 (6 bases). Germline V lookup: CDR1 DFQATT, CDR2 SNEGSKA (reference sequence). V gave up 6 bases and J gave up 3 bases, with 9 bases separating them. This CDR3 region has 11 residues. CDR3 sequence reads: CSASDSYEQYF. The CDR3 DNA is TGCAGTGCCTCGGACAGCTACGAGCAGTACTTC.

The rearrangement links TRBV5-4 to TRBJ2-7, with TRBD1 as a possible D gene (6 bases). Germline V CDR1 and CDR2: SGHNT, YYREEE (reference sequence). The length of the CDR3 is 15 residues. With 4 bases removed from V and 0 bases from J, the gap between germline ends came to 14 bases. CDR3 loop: CASSVTGTPSYEQYF. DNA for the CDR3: TGTGCCAGCAGCGTCACCGGGACACCCTCCTACGAGCAGTACTTC.

CDR3 in amino acids: CASSKLQGNWYGYTF. The CDR3 DNA follows: TGTGCCAGCAGCAAACTACAGGGTAATTGGTATGGCTACACCTTC. The chain has TRBV21-1 and TRBJ1-2; the D segment call TRBD1 is taken from the table without a DNA check. TRBV21-1 is a pseudogene. The CDR3 is 15 residues long.

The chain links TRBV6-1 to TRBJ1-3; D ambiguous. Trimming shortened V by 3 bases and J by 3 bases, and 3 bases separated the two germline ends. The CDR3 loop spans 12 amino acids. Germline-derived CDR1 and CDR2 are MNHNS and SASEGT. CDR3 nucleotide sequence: TGTGCCAGCAGTGATAATGGAAACACCATATATTTT. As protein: CASSDNGNTIYF.

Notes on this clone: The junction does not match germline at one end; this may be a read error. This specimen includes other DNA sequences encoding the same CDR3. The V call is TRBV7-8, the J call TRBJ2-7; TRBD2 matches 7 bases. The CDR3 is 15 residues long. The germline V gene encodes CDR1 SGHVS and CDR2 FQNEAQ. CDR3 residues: CASSPTGTTTYEQYF. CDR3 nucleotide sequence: TGTGCCAGCAGCCCGACCGGGACTACCACTTACGAGCAGTATTTC.

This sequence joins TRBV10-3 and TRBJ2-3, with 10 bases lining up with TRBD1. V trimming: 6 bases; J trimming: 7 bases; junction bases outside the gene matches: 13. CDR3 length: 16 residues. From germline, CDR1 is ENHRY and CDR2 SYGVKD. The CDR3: CAIRSTRTGGTNTQYF. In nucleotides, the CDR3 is TGTGCCATCAGAAGCACGAGGACAGGGGGTACGAATACGCAGTATTTT.

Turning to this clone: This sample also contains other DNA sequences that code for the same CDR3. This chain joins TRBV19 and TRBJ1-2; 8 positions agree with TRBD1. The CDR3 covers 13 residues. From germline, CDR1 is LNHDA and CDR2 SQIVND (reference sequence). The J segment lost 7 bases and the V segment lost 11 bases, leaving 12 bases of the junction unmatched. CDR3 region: CASSPGGAAGYTF. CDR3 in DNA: TGTGCCTCCAGTCCAGGGGGCGCGGCTGGCTACACCTTC.

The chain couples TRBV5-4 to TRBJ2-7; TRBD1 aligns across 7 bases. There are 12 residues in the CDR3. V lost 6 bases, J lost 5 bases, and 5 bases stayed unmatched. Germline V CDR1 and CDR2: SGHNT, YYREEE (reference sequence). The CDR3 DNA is TGTGCCAGCACCGACGGGACAGACGAGCAGTACTTC. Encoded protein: CASTDGTDEQYF.

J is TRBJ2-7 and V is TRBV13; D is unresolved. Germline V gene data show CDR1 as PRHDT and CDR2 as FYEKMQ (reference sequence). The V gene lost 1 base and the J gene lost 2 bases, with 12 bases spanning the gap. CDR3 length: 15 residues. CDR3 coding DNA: TGTGCCAGCAGCTTAGTTCAGGTTAATACCTACGAGCAGTACTTC. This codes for CASSLVQVNTYEQYF. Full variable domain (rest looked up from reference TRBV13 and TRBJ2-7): AAGVIQSPRHLIKEKRETATLKCYPIPRHDTVYWYQQGPGQDPQFLISFYEKMQSDKGSIPDRFSAQQFSDYHSELNMSSLELGDSALYFCASSLVQVNTYEQYFGPGTRLTVT.

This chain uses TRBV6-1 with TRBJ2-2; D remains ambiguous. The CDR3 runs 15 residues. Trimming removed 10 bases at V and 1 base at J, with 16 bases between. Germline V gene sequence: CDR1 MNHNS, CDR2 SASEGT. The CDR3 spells CATNANMWNTGELFF. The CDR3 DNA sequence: TGTGCCACCAATGCTAACATGTGGAACACCGGGGAGCTGTTTTTT.

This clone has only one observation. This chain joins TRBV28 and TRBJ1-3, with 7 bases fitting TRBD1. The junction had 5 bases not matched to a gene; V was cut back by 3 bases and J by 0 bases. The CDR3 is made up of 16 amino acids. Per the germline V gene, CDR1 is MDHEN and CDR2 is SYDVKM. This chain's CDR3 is CASSFRGLNSGNTIYF. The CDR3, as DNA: TGTGCCAGCAGTTTTAGGGGGCTAAACTCTGGAAACACCATATATTTT.

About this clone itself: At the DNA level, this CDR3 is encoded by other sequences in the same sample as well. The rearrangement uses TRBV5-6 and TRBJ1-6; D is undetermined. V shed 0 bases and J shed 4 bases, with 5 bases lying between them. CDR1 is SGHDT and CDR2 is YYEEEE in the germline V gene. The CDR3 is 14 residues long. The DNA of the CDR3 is TGTGCCAGCAGCTTGGTCCAATATAATTCACCCCTCCACTTT. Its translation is CASSLVQYNSPLHF.

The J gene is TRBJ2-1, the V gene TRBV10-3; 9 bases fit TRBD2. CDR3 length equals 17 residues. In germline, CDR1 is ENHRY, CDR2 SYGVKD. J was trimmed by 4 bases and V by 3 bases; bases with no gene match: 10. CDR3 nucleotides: TGTGCCATCAGTGATATTGGCGGGGGGGCTGTTTACAATGAGCAGTTCTTC. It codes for CAISDIGGGAVYNEQFF.

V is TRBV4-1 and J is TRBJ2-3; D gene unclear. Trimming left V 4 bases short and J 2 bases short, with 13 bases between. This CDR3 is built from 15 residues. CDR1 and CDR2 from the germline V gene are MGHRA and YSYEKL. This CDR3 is CASSREGSVTDTQYF. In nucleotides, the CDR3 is TGCGCCAGCAGCCGAGAAGGTTCGGTCACAGATACGCAGTATTTT.

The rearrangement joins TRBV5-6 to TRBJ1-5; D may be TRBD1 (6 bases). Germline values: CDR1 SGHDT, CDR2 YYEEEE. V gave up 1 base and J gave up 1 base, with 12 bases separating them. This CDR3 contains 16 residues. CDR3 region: CASSLTRGSSNQPQHF. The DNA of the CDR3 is TGTGCCAGCAGCTTGACCAGGGGTTCGAGCAATCAGCCCCAGCATTTT.

CDR3 sequence (DNA): TGTGCCAGCAGCTATGTAGGGGAAGAGACCCAGTACTTC. Translation: CASSYVGEETQYF. V is TRBV7-9 and J is TRBJ2-5, with D perhaps matching TRBD1 (5 bases). The CDR3 is 13 amino acids. Trimming pared 4 bases from V and 3 bases from J, leaving 9 bases between. CDR1 SEHNR and CDR2 FQNEAQ come from the germline V gene (reference sequence).